This entry describes one T cell receptor (beta chain). The data stem from a study of blood T cell repertoires in COVID-19. For the study at large: Collection of acute and convalescent COVID-19 samples took place in the United States, Italy and Spain. In each case, the material was cDNA or gDNA derived from T cells, B-cell-depleted T cells, or PBMCs.

Germline CDR1 reads SGHTA; CDR2 reads FQGNSA. The germline V and J ends were trimmed by 7 bases and 1 base, with 14 bases remaining between them. The CDR3 length is 14 residues. Original handling: Reference gene primer amplification in the assay estimated nucleated cell counts. The protocol was immunoSEQ multiplex PCR, while the TCRdb copy is restricted to in-frame clones and leaves out a portion. V, J and clone size were drawn from that table, and D and trimming were deduced from the DNA. The sample contains 60,000 to 75,000 clones, roughly 86% of which appear only once. The chain is built from TRBV7-2 and TRBJ2-7; a weak D match, TRBD2 (5 bases). The receptor's source is a woman in her sixties or seventies with acute or convalescent COVID-19. Input material: peripheral blood. CDR3 region: CASTPDGKSYEQYF. The DNA for the CDR3 is TGTGCCAGCACCCCGGACGGGAAGTCCTACGAGCAGTACTTC. The complete variable domain, with remaining parts taken from reference TRBV7-2 and TRBJ2-7, reads GAGVSQSPSNKVTEKGKDVELRCDPISGHTALYWYRQSLGQGLEFLIYFQGNSAPDKSGLPSDRFSAERTGGSVSTLTIQRTQQEDSAVYLCASTPDGKSYEQYFGPGTRLTVT.